This T cell receptor beta chain was sequenced in a study of blood T cells in healthy people across ages. This clonotype showed up just a few times. The V gene lost 7 bases and the J gene lost 2 bases, with 10 bases spanning the gap. Germline CDR1 is ENHRY and CDR2 is SYGVKD. CDR3 size: 13 residues. Combining a sample-barcoded 5' primer with a J-beta primer mix, a second PCR ran for about 6 to 12 cycles. Every molecule of cDNA carried a tag from a template-switch adaptor with 12 random nucleotides. MiXCR, run by TCRdb on the 5' RACE reads, gives a single entry per CDR3 protein. The profile shows fewer than 1.5 million distinct CDR3 sequences, roughly 40% of them singletons.

Sequencing was done on a sample of blood. This sequence was found in a woman aged 18-35 years in good health. The chain couples TRBV10-3 to TRBJ2-3, with D possibly TRBD1 on 5 matching bases. CDR3 residues: CAITQGLTDTQYF. Written as DNA, the CDR3 is TGTGCCATCACCCAGGGCCTCACAGATACGCAGTATTTT.